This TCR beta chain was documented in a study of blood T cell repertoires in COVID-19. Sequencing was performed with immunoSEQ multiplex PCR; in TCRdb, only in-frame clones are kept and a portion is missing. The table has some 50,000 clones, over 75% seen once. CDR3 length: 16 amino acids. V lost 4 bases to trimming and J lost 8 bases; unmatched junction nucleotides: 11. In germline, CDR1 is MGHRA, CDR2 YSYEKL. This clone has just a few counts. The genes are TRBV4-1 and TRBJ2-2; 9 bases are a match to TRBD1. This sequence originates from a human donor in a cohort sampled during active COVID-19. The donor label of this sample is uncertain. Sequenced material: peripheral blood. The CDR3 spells CASSLSGQGTFGELFF. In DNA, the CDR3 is TGCGCCAGCAGCCTCTCGGGACAGGGCACGTTTGGGGAGCTGTTTTTT.